The clone carrying this T cell receptor beta chain occurred once. The data derive from a study of blood T cell repertoires in COVID-19. The data were produced by immunoSEQ multiplex PCR, yet TCRdb's version contains in-frame clones alone and is incomplete. The sample lists 200,000 to 300,000 clones, approximately 84% occurring once. This CDR3 spans 16 amino acids. The V and J ends lost 0 bases and 4 bases respectively, with 15 bases between them. CDR1 MNHNS and CDR2 SASEGT come from the germline V gene. This TCR was recovered from a man in his fifties or sixties with acute or convalescent COVID-19. The chain couples TRBV6-1 to TRBJ1-2; perhaps TRBD1 as D (6 bases). The sample taken for sequencing was peripheral blood. CDR3 amino acids: CASSEALQGLSYGYTF. CDR3 sequence (DNA): TGTGCCAGCAGTGAAGCGTTACAGGGCCTATCCTATGGCTACACCTTC.